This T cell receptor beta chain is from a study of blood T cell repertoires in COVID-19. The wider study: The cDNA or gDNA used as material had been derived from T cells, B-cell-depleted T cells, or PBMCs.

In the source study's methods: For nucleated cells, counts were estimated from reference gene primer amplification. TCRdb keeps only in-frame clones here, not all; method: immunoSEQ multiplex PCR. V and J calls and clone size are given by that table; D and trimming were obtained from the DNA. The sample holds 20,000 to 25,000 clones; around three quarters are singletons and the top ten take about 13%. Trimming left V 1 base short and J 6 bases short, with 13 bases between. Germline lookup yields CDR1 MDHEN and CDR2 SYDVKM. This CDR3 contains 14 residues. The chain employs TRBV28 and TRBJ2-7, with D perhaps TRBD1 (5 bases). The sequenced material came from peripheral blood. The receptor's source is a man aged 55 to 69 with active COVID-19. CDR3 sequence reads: CASSLSGATLEQYF. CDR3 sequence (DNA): TGTGCCAGCAGTTTATCTGGGGCCACCCTCGAGCAGTACTTC. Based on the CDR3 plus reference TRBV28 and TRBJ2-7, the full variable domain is DVKVTQSSRYLVKRTGEKVFLECVQDMDHENMFWYRQDPGLGLRLIYFSYDVKMKEKGDIPEGYSVSREKKERFSLILESASTNQTSMYLCASSLSGATLEQYFGPGTRLTVT.